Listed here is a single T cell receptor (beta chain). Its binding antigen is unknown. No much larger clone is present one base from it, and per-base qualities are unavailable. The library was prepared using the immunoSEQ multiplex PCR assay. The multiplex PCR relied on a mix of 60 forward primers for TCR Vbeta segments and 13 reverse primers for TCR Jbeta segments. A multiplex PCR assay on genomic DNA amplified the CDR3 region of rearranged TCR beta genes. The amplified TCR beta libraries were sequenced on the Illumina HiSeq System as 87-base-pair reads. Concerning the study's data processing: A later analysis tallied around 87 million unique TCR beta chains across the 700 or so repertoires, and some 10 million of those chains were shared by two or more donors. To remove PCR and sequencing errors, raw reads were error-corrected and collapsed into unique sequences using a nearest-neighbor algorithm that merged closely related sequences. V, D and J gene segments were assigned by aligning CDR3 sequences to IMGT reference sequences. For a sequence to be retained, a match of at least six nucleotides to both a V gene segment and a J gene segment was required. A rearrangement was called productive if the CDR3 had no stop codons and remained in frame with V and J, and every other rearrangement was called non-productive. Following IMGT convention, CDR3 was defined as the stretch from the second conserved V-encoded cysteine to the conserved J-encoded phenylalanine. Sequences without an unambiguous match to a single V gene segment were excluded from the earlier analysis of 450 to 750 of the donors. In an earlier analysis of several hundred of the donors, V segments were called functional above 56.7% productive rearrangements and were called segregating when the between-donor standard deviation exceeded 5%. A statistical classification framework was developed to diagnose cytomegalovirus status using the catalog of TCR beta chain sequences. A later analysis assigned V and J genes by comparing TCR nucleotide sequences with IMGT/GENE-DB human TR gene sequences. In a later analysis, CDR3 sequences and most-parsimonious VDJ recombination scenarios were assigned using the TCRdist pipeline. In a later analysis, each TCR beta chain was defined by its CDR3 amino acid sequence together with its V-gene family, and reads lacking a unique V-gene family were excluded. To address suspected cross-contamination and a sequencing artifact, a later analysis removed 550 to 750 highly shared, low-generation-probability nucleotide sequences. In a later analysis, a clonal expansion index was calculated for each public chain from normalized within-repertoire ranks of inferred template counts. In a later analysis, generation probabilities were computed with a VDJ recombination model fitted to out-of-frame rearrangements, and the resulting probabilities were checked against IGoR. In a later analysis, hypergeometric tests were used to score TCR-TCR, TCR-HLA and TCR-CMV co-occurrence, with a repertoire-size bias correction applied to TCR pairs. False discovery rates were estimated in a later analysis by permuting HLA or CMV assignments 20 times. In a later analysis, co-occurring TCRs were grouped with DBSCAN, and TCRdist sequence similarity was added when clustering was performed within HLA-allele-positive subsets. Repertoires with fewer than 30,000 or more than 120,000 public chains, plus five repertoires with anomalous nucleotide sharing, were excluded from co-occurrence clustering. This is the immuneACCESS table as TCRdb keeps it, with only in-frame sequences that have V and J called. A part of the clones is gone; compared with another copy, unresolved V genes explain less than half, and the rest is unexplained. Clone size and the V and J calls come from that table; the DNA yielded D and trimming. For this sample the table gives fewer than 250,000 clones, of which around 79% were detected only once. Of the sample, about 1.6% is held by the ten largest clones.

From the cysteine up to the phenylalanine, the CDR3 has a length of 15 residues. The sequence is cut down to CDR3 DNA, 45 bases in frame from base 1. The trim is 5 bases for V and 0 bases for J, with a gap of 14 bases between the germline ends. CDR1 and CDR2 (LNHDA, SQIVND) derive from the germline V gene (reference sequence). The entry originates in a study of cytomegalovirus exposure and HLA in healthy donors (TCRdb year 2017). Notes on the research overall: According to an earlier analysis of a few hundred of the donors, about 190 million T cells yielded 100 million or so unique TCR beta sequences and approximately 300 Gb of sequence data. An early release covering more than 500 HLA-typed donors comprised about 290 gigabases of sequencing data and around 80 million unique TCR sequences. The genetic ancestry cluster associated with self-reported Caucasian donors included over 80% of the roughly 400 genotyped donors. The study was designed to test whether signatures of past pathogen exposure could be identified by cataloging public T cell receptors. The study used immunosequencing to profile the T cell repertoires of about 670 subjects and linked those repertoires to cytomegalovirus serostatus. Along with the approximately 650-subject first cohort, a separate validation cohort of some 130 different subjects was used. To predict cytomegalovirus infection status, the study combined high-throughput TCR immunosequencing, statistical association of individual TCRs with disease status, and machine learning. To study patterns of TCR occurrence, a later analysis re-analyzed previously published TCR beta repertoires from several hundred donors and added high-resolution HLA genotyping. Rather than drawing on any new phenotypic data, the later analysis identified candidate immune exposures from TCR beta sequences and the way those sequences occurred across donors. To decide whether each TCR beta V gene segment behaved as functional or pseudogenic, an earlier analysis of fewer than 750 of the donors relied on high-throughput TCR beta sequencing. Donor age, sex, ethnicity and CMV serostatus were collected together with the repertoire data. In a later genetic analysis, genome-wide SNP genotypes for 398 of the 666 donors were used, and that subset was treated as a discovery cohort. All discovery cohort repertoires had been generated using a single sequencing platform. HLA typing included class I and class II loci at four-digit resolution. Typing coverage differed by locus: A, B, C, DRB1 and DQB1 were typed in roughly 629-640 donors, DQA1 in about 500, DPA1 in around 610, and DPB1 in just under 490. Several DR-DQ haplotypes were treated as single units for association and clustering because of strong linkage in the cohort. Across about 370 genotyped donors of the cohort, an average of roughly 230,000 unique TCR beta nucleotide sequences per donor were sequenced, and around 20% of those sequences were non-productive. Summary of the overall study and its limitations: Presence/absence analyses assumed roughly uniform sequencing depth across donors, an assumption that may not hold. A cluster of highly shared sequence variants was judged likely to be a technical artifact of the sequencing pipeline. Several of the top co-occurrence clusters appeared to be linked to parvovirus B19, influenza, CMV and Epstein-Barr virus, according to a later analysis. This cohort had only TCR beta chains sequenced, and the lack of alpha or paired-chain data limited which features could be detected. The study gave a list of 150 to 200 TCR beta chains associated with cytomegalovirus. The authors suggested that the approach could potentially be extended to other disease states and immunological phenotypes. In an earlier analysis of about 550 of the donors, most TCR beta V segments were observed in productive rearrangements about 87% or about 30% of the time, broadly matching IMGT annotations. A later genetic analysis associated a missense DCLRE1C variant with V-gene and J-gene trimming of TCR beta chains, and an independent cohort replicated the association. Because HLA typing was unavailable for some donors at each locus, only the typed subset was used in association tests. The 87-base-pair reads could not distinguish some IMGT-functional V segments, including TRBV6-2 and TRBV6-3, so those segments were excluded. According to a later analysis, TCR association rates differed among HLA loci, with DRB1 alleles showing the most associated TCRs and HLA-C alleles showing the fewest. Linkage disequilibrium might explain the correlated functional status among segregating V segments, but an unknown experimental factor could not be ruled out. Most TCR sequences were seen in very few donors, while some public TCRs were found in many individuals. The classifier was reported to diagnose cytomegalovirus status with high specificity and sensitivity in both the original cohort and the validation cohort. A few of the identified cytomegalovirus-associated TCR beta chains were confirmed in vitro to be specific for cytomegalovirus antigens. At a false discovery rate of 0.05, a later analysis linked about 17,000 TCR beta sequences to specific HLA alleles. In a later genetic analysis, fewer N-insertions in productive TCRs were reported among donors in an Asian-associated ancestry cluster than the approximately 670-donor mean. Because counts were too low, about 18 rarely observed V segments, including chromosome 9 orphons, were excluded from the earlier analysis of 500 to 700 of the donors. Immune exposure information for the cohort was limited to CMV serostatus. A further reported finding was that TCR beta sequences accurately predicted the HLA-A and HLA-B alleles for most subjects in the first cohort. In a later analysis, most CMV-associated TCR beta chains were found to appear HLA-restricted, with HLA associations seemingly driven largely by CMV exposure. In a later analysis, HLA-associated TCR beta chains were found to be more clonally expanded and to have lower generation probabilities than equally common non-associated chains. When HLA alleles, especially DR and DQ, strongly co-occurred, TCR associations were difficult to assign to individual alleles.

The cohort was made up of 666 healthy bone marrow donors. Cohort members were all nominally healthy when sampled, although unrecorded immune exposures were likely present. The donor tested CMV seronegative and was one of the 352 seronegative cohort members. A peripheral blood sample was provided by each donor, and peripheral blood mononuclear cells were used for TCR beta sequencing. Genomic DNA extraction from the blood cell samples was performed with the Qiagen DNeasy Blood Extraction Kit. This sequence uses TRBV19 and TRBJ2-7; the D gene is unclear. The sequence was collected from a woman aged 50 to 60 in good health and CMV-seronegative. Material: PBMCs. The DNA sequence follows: TGTGCCAGTAGTCCCAGAACCCACCGCTCCTACGAGCAGTACTTC. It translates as CASSPRTHRSYEQYF.